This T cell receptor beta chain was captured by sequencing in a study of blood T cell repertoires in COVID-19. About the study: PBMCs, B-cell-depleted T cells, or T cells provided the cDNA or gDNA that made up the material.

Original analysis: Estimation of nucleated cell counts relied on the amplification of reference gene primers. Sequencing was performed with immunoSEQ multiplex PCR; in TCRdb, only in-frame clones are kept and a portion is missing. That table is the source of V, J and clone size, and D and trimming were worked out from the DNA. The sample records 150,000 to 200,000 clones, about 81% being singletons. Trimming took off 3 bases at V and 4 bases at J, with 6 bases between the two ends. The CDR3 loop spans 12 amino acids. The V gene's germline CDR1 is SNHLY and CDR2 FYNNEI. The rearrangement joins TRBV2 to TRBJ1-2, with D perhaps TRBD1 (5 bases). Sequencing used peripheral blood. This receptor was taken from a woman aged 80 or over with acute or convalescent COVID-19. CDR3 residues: CASSDRVYGYTF. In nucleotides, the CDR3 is TGTGCCAGCAGTGACAGGGTCTATGGCTACACCTTC.